This is a list of T cell receptor beta chains from one sample in a study of blood T cell repertoires in COVID-19. Assay used: immunoSEQ multiplex PCR; TCRdb lists only in-frame clones, some missing. This table holds about 75,000 clones, roughly nine tenths found once. Sequencing was done on a sample of peripheral blood. Receptors were obtained from a human donor in a cohort sampled during active COVID-19. Both conserved end residues are part of each CDR3. A D gene is named only where the DNA matches it firmly. Only some rows state a clone size, as once, few, many or a class for expanded clones.

J,D,size,V,length,CDR3
TRBJ2-5,TRBD2,once,TRBV4-1,17,CASSQDGLAGGTETQYF
TRBJ1-6,.,.,TRBV14,17,CASSQDNPSRYSSPLHF
TRBJ2-5,.,.,TRBV28,13,CASSSGFQETQYF
TRBJ2-3,TRBD1,.,TRBV5-1,15,CASSLEGASTDTQYF
TRBJ1-2,.,once,TRBV5-4,13,CASTSRGDYGYTF
TRBJ2-1,TRBD1,.,TRBV19,16,CASSPGPSDRFNEQFF
TRBJ1-6,TRBD1,.,TRBV19,15,CASRPGTGENSPLHF
TRBJ1-4,.,.,TRBV28,14,CASSLMGANEKLFF
TRBJ2-5,TRBD2,.,TRBV3-1/TRBV3-2,19,CASSQARFLAGGPRETQYF
TRBJ2-1,.,once,TRBV7-9,10,CASSPGEQFF
TRBJ2-3,.,.,TRBV11-2,18,CASSRRAGGDPGTDTQYF
TRBJ1-6,TRBD1,once,TRBV7-8,13,CASSDRGNSPLHF
TRBJ2-7,TRBD2,.,TRBV6-1,16,CASSDKGGARRDEQYF
TRBJ2-7,TRBD1,few,TRBV3-1/TRBV3-2,15,CASSLRAGGSYEQYF
TRBJ2-7,.,.,TRBV11-1,13,CASSYRVNPDQYF
TRBJ1-4,.,.,TRBV6-5,13,CASSPGGREKLFF
TRBJ1-1,.,.,TRBV6-5,15,CASSYSEGLNTEAFF
TRBJ1-6,.,.,TRBV6-2/TRBV6-3,15,CASSYRRGTNSPLHF
TRBJ1-2,TRBD1,.,TRBV12-5,13,CASGQGGLYGYTF
TRBJ1-5,TRBD1,.,TRBV28,15,CASSPYRGRNQPQHF
TRBJ2-7,.,.,TRBV19,14,CASSPGLGLGEQYF
TRBJ2-5,TRBD2,.,TRBV7-9,14,CASSLTGGSETQYF
TRBJ2-5,.,.,TRBV6-6,14,CASSYSGRAETQYF
TRBJ1-2,.,.,TRBV5-4,16,CASTSVGGHPNYGYTF
TRBJ2-3,TRBD2,once,TRBV19,17,CASSISGSGGGQNTQYF
TRBJ1-1,.,.,TRBV19,15,CASSPYGIMNTEAFF
TRBJ2-3,TRBD2,.,TRBV30,16,CAWSGIAGTSTDTQYF
TRBJ1-1,TRBD1,once,TRBV7-9,13,CASSPGTVREAFF
TRBJ2-2,TRBD1,.,TRBV19,15,CASSSGGAGTGELFF
TRBJ2-1,TRBD2,.,TRBV2,14,CASSKGGRDNEQFF
TRBJ2-7,TRBD1,.,TRBV27,14,CASSGQGSSYEQYF
TRBJ1-6,TRBD1,.,TRBV7-2,18,CASSGQAQGWSYNSPLHF
TRBJ1-2,.,.,TRBV19,15,CASTPGSRANYGYTF
TRBJ2-1,TRBD2,.,TRBV11-2,15,CASSPRTSFFDEQFF
TRBJ2-5,TRBD2,.,TRBV19,13,CASSWGGQETQYF
TRBJ2-1,.,.,TRBV9,15,CASSGPSTRRNEQFF
TRBJ1-1,.,.,TRBV28,16,CASSYPARGGNTEAFF
TRBJ2-7,.,.,TRBV7-2,12,CASSRGLYEQYF
TRBJ2-2,.,.,TRBV5-1,13,CASSPTSTGELFF
TRBJ2-1,TRBD2,.,TRBV28,14,CASSFRGGQNEQFF
TRBJ2-3,.,.,TRBV7-9,15,CASRWGGARTDTQYF
TRBJ2-5,.,.,TRBV6-1,14,CASSEDRVVETQYF
TRBJ2-1,.,.,TRBV5-1,16,CASSSPGGVRYNEQFF